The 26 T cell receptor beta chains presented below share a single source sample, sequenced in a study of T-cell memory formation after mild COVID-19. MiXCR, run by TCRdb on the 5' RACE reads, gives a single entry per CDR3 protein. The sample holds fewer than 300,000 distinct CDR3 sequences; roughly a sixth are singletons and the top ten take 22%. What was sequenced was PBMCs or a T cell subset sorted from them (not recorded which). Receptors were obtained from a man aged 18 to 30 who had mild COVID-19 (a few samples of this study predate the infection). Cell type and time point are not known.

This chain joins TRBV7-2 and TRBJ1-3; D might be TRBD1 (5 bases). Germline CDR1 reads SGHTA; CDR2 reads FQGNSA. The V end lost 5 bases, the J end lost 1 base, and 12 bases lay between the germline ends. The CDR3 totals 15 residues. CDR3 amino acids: CASSKAQASGNTIYF. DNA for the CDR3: TGTGCCAGCAGCAAAGCACAGGCATCTGGAAACACCATATATTTT.

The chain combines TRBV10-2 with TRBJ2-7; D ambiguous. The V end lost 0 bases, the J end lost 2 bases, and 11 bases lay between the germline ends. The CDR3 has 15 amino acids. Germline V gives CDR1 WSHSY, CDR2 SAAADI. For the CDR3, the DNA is TGCGCCAGCAGTGAGTCGACTCGGGTCCCCTACGAGCAGTACGTC. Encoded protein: CASSESTRVPYEQYV.

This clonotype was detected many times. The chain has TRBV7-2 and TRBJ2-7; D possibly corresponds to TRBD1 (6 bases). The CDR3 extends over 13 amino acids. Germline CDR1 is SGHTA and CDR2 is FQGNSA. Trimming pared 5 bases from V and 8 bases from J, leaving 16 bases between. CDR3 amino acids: CASSGHTRDKQYF. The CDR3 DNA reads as TGTGCCAGCAGCGGCCACACCCGGGACAAGCAGTACTTC.

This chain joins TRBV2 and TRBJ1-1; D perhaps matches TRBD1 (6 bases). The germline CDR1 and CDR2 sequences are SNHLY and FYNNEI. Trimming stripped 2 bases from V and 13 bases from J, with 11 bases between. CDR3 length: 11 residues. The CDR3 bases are TGTGCCAGCAGTGAATTTCAGACAGGTTTCTTT. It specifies CASSEFQTGFF.

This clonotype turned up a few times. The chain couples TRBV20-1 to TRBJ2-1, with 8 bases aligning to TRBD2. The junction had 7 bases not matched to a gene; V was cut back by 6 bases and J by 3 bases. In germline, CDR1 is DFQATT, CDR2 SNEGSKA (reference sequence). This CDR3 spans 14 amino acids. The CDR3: CSAPGGLHYNEQFF. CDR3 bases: TGCAGTGCGCCGGGGGGGCTACACTACAATGAGCAGTTCTTC.

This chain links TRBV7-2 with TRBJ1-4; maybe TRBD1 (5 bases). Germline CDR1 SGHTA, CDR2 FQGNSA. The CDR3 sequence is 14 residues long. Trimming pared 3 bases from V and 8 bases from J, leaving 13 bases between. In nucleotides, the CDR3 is TGTGCCAGCAGCTTTATCAGGGAGGGAGAAAAACTGTTTTTT. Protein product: CASSFIREGEKLFF.

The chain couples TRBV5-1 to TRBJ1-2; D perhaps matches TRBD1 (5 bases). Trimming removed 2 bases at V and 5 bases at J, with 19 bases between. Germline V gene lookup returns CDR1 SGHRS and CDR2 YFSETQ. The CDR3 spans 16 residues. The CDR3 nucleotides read TGCGCCAGCAGCTTCCGCGGTGCGACTACAGGATATGGCTACACCTTC. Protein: CASSFRGATTGYGYTF.

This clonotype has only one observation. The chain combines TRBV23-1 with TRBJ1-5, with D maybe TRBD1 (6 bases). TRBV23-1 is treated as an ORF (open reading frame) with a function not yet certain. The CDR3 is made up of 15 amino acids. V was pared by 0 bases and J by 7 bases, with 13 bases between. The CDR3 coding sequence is TGCGCCAGCAGTCAATCTGAGGGGGTTACACAGCCCCAGCATTTT. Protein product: CASSQSEGVTQPQHF.

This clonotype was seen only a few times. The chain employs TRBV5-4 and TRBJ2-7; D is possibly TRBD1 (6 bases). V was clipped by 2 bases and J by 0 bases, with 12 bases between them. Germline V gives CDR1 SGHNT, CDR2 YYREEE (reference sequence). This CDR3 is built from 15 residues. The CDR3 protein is CASSLGRGNSYEQYF. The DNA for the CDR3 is TGTGCCAGCAGCTTAGGCAGGGGAAACTCCTACGAGCAGTACTTC.

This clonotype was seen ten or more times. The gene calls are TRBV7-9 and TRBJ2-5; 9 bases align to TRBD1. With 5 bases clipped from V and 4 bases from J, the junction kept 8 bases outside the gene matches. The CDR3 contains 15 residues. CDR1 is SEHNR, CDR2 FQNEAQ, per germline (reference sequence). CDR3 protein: CASSPIWDRAETQYF. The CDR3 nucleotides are TGTGCCAGCAGCCCCATCTGGGACAGGGCAGAGACCCAGTACTTC.

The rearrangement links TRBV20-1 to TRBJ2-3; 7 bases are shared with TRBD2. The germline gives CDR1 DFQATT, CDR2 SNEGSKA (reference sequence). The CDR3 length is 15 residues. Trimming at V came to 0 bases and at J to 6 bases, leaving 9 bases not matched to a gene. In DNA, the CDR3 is TGCAGTGCTAGAGAACCAACTAGCGTTGCCGATACGCAGTATTTT. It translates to CSAREPTSVADTQYF.

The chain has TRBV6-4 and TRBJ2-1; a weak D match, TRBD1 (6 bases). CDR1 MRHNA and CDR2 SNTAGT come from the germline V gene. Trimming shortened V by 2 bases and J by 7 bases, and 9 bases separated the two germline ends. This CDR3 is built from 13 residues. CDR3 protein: CASSDARGNEQFF. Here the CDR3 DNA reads TGTGCCAGCAGTGACGCCAGGGGAAATGAGCAGTTCTTC.

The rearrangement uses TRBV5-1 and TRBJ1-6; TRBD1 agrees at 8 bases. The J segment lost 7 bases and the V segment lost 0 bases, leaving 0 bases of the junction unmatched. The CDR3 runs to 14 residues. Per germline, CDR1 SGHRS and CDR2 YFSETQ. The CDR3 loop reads CASSLGDRNSPLHF. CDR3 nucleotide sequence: TGCGCCAGCAGCTTGGGGGACAGGAATTCACCCCTCCACTTT.

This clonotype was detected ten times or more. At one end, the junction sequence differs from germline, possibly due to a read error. The chain's CDR3 is CASSLGQYNEQFF. DNA for the CDR3: TGTGCCAGCAGTCTCGGACAATACAATGAGCAGTTCTTC. The V gene is TRBV5-1, the J gene TRBJ2-1, with a weak D call TRBD1 (5 bases). The CDR3 length is 13 residues. Germline V gene data show CDR1 as SGHRS and CDR2 as YFSETQ.

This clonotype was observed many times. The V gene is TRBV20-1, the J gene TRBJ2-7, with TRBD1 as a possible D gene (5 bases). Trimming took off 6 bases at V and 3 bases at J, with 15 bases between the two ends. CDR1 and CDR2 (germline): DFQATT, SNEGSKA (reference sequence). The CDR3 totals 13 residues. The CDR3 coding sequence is TGCAGTGCGACAAACACAGGTTACTACGAGCAGTACTTC. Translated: CSATNTGYYEQYF.

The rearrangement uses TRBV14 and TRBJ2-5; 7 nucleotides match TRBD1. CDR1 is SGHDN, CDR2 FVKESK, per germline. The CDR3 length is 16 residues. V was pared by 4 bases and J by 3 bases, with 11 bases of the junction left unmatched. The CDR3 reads CASSPFYRGPKETQYF. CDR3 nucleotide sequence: TGTGCCAGCAGCCCGTTCTACAGGGGCCCCAAAGAGACCCAGTACTTC.

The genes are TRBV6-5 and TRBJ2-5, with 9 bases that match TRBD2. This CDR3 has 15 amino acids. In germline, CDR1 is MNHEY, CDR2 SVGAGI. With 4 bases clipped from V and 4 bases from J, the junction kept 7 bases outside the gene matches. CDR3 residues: CASSWSGGPGETQYF. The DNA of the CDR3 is TGTGCCAGCAGTTGGAGCGGGGGGCCCGGAGAGACCCAGTACTTC.

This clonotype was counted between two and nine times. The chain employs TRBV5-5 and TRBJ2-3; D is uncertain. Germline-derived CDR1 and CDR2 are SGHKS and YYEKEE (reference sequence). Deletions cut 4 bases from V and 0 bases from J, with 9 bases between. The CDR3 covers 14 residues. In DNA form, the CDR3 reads TGTGCCAGCAGCATGATAGAGAGCACAGATACGCAGTATTTT. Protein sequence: CASSMIESTDTQYF.

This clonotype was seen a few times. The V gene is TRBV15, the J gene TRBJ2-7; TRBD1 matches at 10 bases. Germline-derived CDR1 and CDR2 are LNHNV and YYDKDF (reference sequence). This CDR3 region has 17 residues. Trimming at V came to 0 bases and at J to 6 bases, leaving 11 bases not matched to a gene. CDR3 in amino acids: CATSRESLGTGATEQYF. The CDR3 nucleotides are TGTGCCACCAGCAGAGAGAGTTTAGGGACAGGGGCAACCGAGCAGTACTTC. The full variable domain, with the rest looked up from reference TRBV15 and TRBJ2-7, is DAMVIQNPRYQVTQFGKPVTLSCSQTLNHNVMYWYQQKSSQAPKLLFHYYDKDFNNEADTPDNFQSRRPNTSFCFLDIRSPGLGDTAMYLCATSRESLGTGATEQYFGPGTRLTVT.

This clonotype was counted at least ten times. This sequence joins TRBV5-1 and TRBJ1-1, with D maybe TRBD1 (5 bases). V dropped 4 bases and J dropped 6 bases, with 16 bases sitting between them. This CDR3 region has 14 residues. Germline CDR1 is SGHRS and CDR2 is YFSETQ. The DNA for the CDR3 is TGCGCCAGCAGCGTACAGGTATTCAACGCTGAAGCTTTCTTT. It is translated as CASSVQVFNAEAFF.

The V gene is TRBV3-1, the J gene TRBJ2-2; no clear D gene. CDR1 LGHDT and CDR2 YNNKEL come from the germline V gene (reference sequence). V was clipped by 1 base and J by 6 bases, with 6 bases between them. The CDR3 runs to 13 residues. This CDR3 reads CASSQGVPGELFF. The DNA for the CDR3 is TGTGCCAGCAGCCAAGGAGTCCCCGGGGAGCTGTTTTTT.

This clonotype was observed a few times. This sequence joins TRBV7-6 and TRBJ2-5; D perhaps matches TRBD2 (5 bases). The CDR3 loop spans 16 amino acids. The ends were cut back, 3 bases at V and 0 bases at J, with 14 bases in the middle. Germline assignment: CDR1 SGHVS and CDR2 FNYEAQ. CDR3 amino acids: CASSFGSRAYQETQYF. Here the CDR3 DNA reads TGTGCCAGCAGCTTTGGATCGAGGGCGTACCAAGAGACCCAGTACTTC.

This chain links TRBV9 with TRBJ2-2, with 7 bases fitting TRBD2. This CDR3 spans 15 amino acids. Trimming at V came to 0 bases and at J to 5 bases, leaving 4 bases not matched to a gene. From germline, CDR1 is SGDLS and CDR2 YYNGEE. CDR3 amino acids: CASSVGERGTGELFF. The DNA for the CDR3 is TGTGCCAGCAGCGTAGGCGAGCGGGGTACCGGGGAGCTGTTTTTT.

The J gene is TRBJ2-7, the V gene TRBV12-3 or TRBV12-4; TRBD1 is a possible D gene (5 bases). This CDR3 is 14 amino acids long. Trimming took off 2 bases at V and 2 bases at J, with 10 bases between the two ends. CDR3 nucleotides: TGTGCCAGCAGTTTAAGAGCCAGGGCCTACGAGCAGTACTTC. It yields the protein CASSLRARAYEQYF.

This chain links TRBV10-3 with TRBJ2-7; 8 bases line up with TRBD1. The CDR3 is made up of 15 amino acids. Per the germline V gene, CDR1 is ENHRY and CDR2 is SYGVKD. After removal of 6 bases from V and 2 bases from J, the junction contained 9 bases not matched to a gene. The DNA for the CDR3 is TGTGCCATCAGGACCGGACAGGGAGGAACCTACGAGCAGTACTTC. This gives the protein CAIRTGQGGTYEQYF.

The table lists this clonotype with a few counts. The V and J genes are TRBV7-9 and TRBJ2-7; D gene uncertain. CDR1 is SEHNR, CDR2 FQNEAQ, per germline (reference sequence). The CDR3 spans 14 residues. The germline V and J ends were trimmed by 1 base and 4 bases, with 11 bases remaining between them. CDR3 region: CASSLGGLGYEQYV. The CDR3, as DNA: TGTGCCAGCAGCTTAGGGGGTCTCGGGTACGAGCAGTACGTC.